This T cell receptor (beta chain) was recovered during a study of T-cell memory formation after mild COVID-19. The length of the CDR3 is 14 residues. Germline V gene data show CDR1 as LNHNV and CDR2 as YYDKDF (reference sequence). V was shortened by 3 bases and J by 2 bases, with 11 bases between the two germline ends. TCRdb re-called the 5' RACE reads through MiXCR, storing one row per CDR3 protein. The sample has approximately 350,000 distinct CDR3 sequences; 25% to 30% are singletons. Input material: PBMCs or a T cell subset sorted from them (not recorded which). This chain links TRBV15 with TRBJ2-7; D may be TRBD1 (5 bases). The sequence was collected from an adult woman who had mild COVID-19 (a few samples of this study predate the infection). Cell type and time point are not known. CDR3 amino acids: CATSRDTVTYEQYF. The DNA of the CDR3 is TGTGCCACCAGCAGGGACACCGTCACCTACGAGCAGTACTTC.